Given below is one TCR beta chain in context. This specimen comes from a study of Graves' ophthalmopathy and Graves' hyperthyroidism. Diagnostic conclusions were grounded in clinical symptoms, serum thyroxine, TRAb, thyroid ultrasound and orbital computed tomography. J gave up 4 bases and V 4 bases, and 4 bases lay outside the gene matches. The CDR3 spans 14 residues. CDR1 is SNHLY and CDR2 is FYNNEI in the germline V gene. Amplification of TCR beta CDR3 regions used RNA transcripts. The workflow started with a first-round RT-PCR run with HTBI primers and then moved on to a second-round multiplex PCR. A single record per CDR3 protein comes from TCRdb applying MiXCR to the multiplex PCR reads. The sample has around 520,000 distinct CDR3 sequences, under 45% seen once.

The sequence was collected from an adult man with Graves' hyperthyroidism. Sequencing input: peripheral blood or thyroid tissue (not recorded which). The gene calls are TRBV2 and TRBJ1-1; 9 bases are a match to TRBD1. In DNA form, the CDR3 reads TGTGCCAGCAGTGGGGACAGGGCAGGCACTGAAGCTTTCTTT. Translating gives CASSGDRAGTEAFF.